A selection of T cell receptor beta chains follows, all from one sample in a study of cytomegalovirus exposure and HLA in healthy donors. Assay used: immunoSEQ multiplex PCR; TCRdb lists only in-frame clones, some missing. The sample records 150,000 to 200,000 clones, 84% being singletons. Sequenced sample: PBMCs. These receptors came from a man aged 18 to 35 in good health and CMV-seronegative. Both conserved end residues are part of each CDR3. The D gene is left open where the match is weak. Size is omitted from some rows. Given values are once, few, many or a class for expanded clones.

clone size,J gene,CDR3 length,D gene,V gene,CDR3 DNA,CDR3 protein
once,TRBJ1-3,14,NA,TRBV9,TGTGCCAGCGACCCCCTCGGGTCTGGAAACACCATATATTTT,CASDPLGSGNTIYF
NA,TRBJ2-5,13,NA,TRBV11-2,TGTGCCAGCAGCTTAGGCCCCAGGTCCCCCAAGTACTTC,CASSLGPRSPKYF
NA,TRBJ1-1,13,NA,TRBV7-8,TGTGCCAGCAGACAAGGACAGTCTTCTGAAGCTTTCTTT,CASRQGQSSEAFF
NA,TRBJ1-5,13,NA,TRBV6-1,TGTGCCAGCACCGAGGGCAGCAATCAGCCCCAGCATTTT,CASTEGSNQPQHF
NA,TRBJ2-6,18,NA,TRBV5-1,TGCGCCAGCAGCTTGTCCCGCAACAGTTTCTCTGGGGCCAACGTCCTGACTTTC,CASSLSRNSFSGANVLTF
NA,TRBJ2-3,17,TRBD2,TRBV7-2,TGTGCCAGCAGCGATAACTCCGGGACTAGCGGGGGGGGTACGCAGTATTTT,CASSDNSGTSGGGTQYF
NA,TRBJ2-1,15,TRBD2,TRBV5-1,TGCGCCAGCAGCCAGGGACTAGCGGGAGGGGATGAGCAGTTCTTC,CASSQGLAGGDEQFF
NA,TRBJ1-5,15,NA,TRBV15,TGTGCCACCAGCAGAGTTGGAGGGCTCAATCAGCCCCAGCATTTT,CATSRVGGLNQPQHF
NA,TRBJ1-2,15,TRBD1,TRBV4-2,TGTGCCAGCAGCCAAGAGGGACAGAGCCCCTATGGCTACACCTTC,CASSQEGQSPYGYTF
few,TRBJ2-3,15,TRBD2,TRBV6-1,TGTGCCAGCAGTGTAGAGCTGGGGGGGACAGATACGCAGTATTTT,CASSVELGGTDTQYF
once,TRBJ1-2,14,TRBD1,TRBV2,TGTGCCAGCAGTGAAGGGACAGGGATTTCTGGCTACACCTTC,CASSEGTGISGYTF
few,TRBJ2-7,18,TRBD2,TRBV28,TGTGCCAGCACCTTAGGGGCTAGCGGGAGGGCCGCCATATACGAGCAGTACTTC,CASTLGASGRAAIYEQYF
once,TRBJ2-3,15,NA,TRBV7-9,TGTGCCAGCAGCTTAGATGTTGCAGTCAGAGATACGCAGTATTTT,CASSLDVAVRDTQYF
NA,TRBJ2-5,18,TRBD2,TRBV4-2,TGTGCCAGCAGCCAAGTTCCTAGCGGGGGGGCGTACCAAGAGACCCAGTACTTC,CASSQVPSGGAYQETQYF
NA,TRBJ1-5,14,NA,TRBV6-1,TGTGCCAGCAGTGGTTCGGGGGGCACTCAGCCCCAGCATTTT,CASSGSGGTQPQHF
NA,TRBJ2-7,14,TRBD1,TRBV29-1,TGCAGCGCGACCGGGACAGGTACCTCCTACGAGCAGTACTTC,CSATGTGTSYEQYF
NA,TRBJ2-7,14,NA,TRBV4-1,TGCGCCAGCAGCCAAGTGGACATCTCCTACGAGCAGTACTTC,CASSQVDISYEQYF
few,TRBJ1-1,14,NA,TRBV7-8,TGTGCCAGCAGCTTACGCCGAGGGAACACTGAAGCTTTCTTT,CASSLRRGNTEAFF
NA,TRBJ1-1,15,NA,TRBV19,TGTGCCAGTAGTATGCGGTTGGGTCAGAACTCTGAAGCTTTCTTT,CASSMRLGQNSEAFF
few,TRBJ2-2,13,NA,TRBV19,TGTGCCAGTGGAGACAGGTGGTCCGGGGAGCTGTTTTTT,CASGDRWSGELFF
NA,TRBJ2-1,16,TRBD2,TRBV9,TGTGCCAGCAGCCAAGGGGGGACTAGCAGTGACAATGAGCAGTTCTTC,CASSQGGTSSDNEQFF
NA,TRBJ2-4,17,NA,TRBV28,TGTGCCAGCGAAGGGGTGGGGCAGGGAAGGGCCAAAAACATTCAGTACTTC,CASEGVGQGRAKNIQYF
NA,TRBJ1-1,14,NA,TRBV7-8,TGTGCCAGCAGCTACACTTACCGGGACACTGAAGCTTTCTTT,CASSYTYRDTEAFF
NA,TRBJ2-5,15,NA,TRBV27,TGTGCCAGTCGAAAGGCGGCGGATGACCAAGAGACCCAGTACTTC,CASRKAADDQETQYF
NA,TRBJ1-2,13,NA,TRBV19,TGTGCCAGTAGGGAAGGGGGTCGCTATGGCTACACCTTC,CASREGGRYGYTF
NA,TRBJ2-2,14,NA,TRBV5-1,TGCGCCAGCAGCTTGGTCGGAGTTGTCGGGGAGCTGTTTTTT,CASSLVGVVGELFF
NA,TRBJ1-5,13,NA,TRBV10-3,TGTGCCGTCTCGAACACCGAAAGTCAGCCCCAGCATTTT,CAVSNTESQPQHF
NA,TRBJ1-5,14,NA,TRBV27,TGTGCCACCAGGCAGACGGGTAGCAATCAGCCCCAGCATTTT,CATRQTGSNQPQHF
NA,TRBJ2-7,14,NA,TRBV11-1,TGTGCCAGCAGCTTAGCGTTGAGCTCCTACGAGCAGTACTTC,CASSLALSSYEQYF
once,TRBJ2-5,12,NA,TRBV6-6,TGTGCCAGCAGTTTTGGGGGGGAGACCCAGTACTTC,CASSFGGETQYF
NA,TRBJ2-7,15,TRBD1,TRBV5-1,TGCGCCAGCAGCTACATCGACAGGGGAGTCTACGAGCAGTACTTC,CASSYIDRGVYEQYF
NA,TRBJ2-7,16,TRBD2,TRBV2,TGTGCCAGCAGTGAAGGGCTAGCGGGGGGGGTGTACGAGCAGTACTTC,CASSEGLAGGVYEQYF
NA,TRBJ2-7,14,NA,TRBV28,TGTGCCAGCAGATTTCGCCAGGGAGGCTACGAGCAGTACTTC,CASRFRQGGYEQYF
NA,TRBJ2-2,15,NA,TRBV5-4,TGTGCCAGCAGCCAGACTATGCGGGACACCGGGGAGCTGTTTTTT,CASSQTMRDTGELFF
NA,TRBJ2-5,15,NA,TRBV27,TGTGCCAGCAGTGTAGACACTTCTCTTTGGGAGACCCAGTACTTC,CASSVDTSLWETQYF
few,TRBJ2-7,12,NA,TRBV11-2,TGTGCCAGCAGCTTAGCTCGCTACGAGCAGTACTTC,CASSLARYEQYF